This T cell receptor beta chain was sequenced for a study of CD8+CD57+ T cells in acquired aplastic anemia. Study-level background: DNA from sorted CD4+ and CD8+ cells averaged approximately 2.9 ug.

Using genomic DNA as the template, TCR beta VDJ and CDR3 profiling was carried out. TCRdb reanalysed the reads using MiXCR and keeps one entry per CDR3 protein. The sample lists 400,000 to 600,000 distinct CDR3 sequences; roughly 34% were seen once. Trimming left V 7 bases short and J 5 bases short, with 17 bases between. The CDR3 spans 15 residues. This clonotype was seen only a few times. All sequencing subjects had displayed CD8+CD57+ cell expansion on flow cytometry. The sequence came from a human donor with aplastic anemia. The J gene is TRBJ2-2, the V gene TRBV12-3 or TRBV12-4; D may be TRBD1 or TRBD2 (6 bases each). Sequences were obtained from sorted CD4+, CD8+, or CD8+CD57+ T cells (not recorded which) from PBMCs. As DNA, the CDR3 is TGTGCCAGCACCTCGGGTTGGGGGGCGACCGGGGAGCTGTTTTTT. The encoded protein is CASTSGWGATGELFF.